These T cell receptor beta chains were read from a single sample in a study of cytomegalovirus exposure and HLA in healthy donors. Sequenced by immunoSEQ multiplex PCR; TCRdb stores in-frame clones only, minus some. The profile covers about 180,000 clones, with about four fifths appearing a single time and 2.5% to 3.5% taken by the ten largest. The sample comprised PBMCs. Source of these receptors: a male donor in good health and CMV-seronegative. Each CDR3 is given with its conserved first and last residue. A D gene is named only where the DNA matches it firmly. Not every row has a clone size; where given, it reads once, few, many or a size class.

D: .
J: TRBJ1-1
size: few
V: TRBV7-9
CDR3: CASSPADTEAFF
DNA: TGTGCCAGCAGCCCGGCGGACACTGAAGCTTTCTTT

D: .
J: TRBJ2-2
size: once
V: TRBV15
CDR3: CATSPPGGSYTGELFF
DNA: TGTGCCACCAGCCCCCCCGGCGGTTCTTACACCGGGGAGCTGTTTTTT

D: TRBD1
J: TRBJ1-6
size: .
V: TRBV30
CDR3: CAGRTGGYSPLHF
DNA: TGTGCCGGCCGGACAGGGGGATATTCACCCCTCCACTTT

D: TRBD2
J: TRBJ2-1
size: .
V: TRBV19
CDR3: CASSAIAGGHNEQFF
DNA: TGTGCCAGTAGCGCTATAGCGGGGGGCCATAATGAGCAGTTCTTC

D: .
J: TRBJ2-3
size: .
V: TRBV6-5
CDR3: CASRVRGSTDTQYF
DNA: TGTGCCAGCAGAGTAAGAGGGAGCACAGATACGCAGTATTTT

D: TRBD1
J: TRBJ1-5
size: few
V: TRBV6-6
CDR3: CASNGQGSDQPQHF
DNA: TGTGCCAGCAATGGACAGGGGAGCGATCAGCCCCAGCATTTT

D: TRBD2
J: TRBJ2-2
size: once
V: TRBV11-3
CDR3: CASSLDMAGGPGELFF
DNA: TGTGCCAGCAGCTTAGATATGGCGGGAGGGCCCGGGGAGCTGTTTTTT

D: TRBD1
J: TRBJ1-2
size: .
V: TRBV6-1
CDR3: CASSGTGQGDYGYTF
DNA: TGTGCCAGCAGTGGAACGGGACAGGGGGACTATGGCTACACCTTC

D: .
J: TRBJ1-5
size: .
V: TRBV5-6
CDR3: CASSTDRGPRSNQPQHF
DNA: TGTGCCAGCAGCACGGACAGAGGGCCGAGAAGCAATCAGCCCCAGCATTTT

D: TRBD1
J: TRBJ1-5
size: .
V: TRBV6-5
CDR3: CASSSLGTGYQPQHF
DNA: TGTGCCAGCAGTAGCCTCGGGACAGGGTATCAGCCCCAGCATTTT

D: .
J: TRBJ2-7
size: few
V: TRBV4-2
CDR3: CASSQDVGQKSYEQYF
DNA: TGTGCCAGCAGCCAAGATGTCGGACAAAAGAGCTACGAGCAGTACTTC

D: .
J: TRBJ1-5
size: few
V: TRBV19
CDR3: CASSTGFYSNQPQHF
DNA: TGTGCCAGTAGTACGGGGTTTTATAGCAATCAGCCCCAGCATTTT

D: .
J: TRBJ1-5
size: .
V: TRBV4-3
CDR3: CASSQGYEQGRYDSNQPQHF
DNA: TGCGCCAGCAGCCAAGGGTACGAACAGGGCCGTTACGATAGCAATCAGCCCCAGCATTTT

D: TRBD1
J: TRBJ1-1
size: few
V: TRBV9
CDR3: CASSTGVNTEAFF
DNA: TGTGCCAGCAGTACAGGGGTGAACACTGAAGCTTTCTTT

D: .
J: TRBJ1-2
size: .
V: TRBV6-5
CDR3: CASRDSGGSHYGYTF
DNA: TGTGCCAGCAGGGACAGCGGGGGCTCACACTATGGCTACACCTTC

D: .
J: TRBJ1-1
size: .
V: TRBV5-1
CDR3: CASSSSGFEAFF
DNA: TGCGCCAGCAGCTCGTCAGGCTTTGAAGCTTTCTTT

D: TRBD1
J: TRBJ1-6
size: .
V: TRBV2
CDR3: CASSVRQGNSPLHF
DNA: TGTGCCAGCAGTGTACGACAGGGCAATTCACCCCTCCACTTT

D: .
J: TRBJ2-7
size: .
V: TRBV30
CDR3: CAWSNTGLSYEQYF
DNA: TGTGCCTGGAGTAACACAGGGCTTTCCTACGAGCAGTACTTC

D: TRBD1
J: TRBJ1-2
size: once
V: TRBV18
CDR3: CASSPQTGGDDGYTF
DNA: TGTGCCAGCTCCCCTCAAACAGGGGGCGACGATGGCTACACCTTC

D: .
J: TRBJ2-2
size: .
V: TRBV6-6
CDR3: CASSLEGNTGELFF
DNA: TGTGCCAGCAGCCTCGAGGGGAACACCGGGGAGCTGTTTTTT

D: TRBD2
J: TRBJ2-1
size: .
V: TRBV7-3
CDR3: CASTISFRSGNRRLLHEQFF
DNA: TGTGCCAGCACTATATCCTTCAGAAGCGGGAATCGACGGTTGTTGCATGAGCAGTTCTTC

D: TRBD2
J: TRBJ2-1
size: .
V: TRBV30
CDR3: CAWSVWGLAGRNEQFF
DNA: TGTGCCTGGAGTGTATGGGGACTAGCGGGGCGCAATGAGCAGTTCTTC

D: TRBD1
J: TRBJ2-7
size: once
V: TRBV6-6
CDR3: CASSYFRGLTSYEQYF
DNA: TGTGCCAGCAGTTACTTCAGGGGGCTTACCTCCTACGAGCAGTACTTC

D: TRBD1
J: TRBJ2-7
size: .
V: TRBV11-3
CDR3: CASSYTGGFYEQYF
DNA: TGTGCCAGCAGCTACACAGGGGGGTTCTACGAGCAGTACTTC

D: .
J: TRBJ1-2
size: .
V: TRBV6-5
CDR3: CASSYLQGDGGYTF
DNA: TGTGCCAGCAGTTACCTTCAAGGGGATGGTGGCTACACCTTC

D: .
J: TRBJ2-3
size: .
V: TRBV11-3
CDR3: CASSLSRLDTQYF
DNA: TGTGCCAGCAGCTTATCCAGGCTAGATACGCAGTATTTT

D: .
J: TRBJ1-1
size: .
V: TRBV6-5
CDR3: CASTQTDNTEAFF
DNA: TGTGCCAGCACCCAGACAGACAACACTGAAGCTTTCTTT

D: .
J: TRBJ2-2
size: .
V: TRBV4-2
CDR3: CASSSDTGELFF
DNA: TGTGCCAGCAGTTCCGACACCGGGGAGCTGTTTTTT

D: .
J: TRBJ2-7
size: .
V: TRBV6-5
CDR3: CASSYYSGLEQYF
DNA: TGTGCCAGCAGTTACTACAGTGGGCTCGAGCAGTACTTC

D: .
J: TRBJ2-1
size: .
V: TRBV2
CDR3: CASSEDTYNEQFF
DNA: TGTGCCAGCAGTGAGGACACCTACAATGAGCAGTTCTTC

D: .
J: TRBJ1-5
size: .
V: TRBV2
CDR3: CASSGGGNQPQHF
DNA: TGTGCCAGCAGTGGGGGGGGGAATCAGCCCCAGCATTTT

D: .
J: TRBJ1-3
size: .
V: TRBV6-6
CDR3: CASTLRGGPGNTIYF
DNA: TGTGCCAGCACCTTACGGGGGGGCCCTGGAAACACCATATATTTT

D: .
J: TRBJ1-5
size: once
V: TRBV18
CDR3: CASSPSRGNQPQHF
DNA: TGTGCCAGCTCGCCTTCAAGGGGTAATCAGCCCCAGCATTTT

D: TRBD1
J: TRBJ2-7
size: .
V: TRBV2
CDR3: CASSSTGGYYEQYF
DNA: TGTGCCAGCAGCTCGACAGGGGGGTACTACGAGCAGTACTTC

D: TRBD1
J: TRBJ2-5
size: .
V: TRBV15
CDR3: CATSRGGQGRETQYF
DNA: TGTGCCACCAGCAGAGGGGGACAGGGTAGGGAGACCCAGTACTTC

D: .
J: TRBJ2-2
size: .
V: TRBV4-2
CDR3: CASSPRLGAGELFF
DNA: TGTGCCAGCAGCCCGAGGCTTGGTGCCGGGGAGCTGTTTTTT

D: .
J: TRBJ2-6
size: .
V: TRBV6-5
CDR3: CASSGGYSGANVLTF
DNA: TGTGCCAGCAGTGGAGGGTACTCTGGGGCCAACGTCCTGACTTTC

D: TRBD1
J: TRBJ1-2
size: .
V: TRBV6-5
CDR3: CASSYSGQRGGYTF
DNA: TGTGCCAGCAGTTACTCGGGACAGAGAGGCGGCTACACCTTC

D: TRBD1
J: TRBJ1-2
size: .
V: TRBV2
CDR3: CASSGPDRGLYGYTF
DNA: TGTGCCAGCAGTGGCCCGGACAGGGGGCTATATGGCTACACCTTC

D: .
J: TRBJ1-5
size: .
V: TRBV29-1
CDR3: CSVVLQGFNQPQHF
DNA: TGCAGCGTTGTATTACAGGGTTTCAATCAGCCCCAGCATTTT